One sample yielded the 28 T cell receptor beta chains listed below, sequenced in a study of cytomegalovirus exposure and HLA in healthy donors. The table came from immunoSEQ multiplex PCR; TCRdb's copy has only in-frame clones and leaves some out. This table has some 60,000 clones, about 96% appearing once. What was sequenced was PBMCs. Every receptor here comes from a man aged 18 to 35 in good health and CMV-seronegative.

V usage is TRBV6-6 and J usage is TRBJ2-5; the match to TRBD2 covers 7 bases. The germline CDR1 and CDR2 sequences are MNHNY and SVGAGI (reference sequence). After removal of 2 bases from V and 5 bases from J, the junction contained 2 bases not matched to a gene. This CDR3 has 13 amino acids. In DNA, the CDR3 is TGTGCCAGCAGTTACCGGGGAGGGGAGACCCAGTACTTC. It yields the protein CASSYRGGETQYF.

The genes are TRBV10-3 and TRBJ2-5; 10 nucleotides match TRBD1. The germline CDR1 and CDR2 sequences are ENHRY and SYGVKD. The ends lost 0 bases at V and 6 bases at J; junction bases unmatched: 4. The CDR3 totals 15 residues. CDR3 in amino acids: CAISESRDRGKTQYF. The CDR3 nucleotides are TGTGCCATCAGTGAGTCAAGGGACAGGGGAAAGACCCAGTACTTC.

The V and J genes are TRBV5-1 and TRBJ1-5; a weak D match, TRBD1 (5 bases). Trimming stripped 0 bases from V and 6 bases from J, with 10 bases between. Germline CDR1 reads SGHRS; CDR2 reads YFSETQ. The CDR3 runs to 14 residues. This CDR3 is CASSLAQGGQPQHF. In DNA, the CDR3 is TGCGCCAGCAGCTTGGCTCAGGGCGGTCAGCCCCAGCATTTT.

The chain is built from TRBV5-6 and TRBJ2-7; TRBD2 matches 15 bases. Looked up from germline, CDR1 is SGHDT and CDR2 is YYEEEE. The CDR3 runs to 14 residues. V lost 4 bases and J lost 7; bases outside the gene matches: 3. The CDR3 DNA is TGTGCCAGCAGCCCCGGGACTAGCGGGAGGGAGCAGTACTTC. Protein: CASSPGTSGREQYF.

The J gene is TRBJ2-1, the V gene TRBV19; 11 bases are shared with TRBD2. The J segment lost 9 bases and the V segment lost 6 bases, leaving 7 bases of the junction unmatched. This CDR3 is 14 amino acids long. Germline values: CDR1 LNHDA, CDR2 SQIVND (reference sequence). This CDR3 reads CASSPTSGTGEQFF. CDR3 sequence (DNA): TGTGCCAGTAGCCCGACTAGCGGGACCGGTGAGCAGTTCTTC.

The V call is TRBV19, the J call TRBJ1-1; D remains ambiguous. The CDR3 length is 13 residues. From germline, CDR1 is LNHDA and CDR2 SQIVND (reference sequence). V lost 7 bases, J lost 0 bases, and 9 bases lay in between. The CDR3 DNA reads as TGTGCCAGTATTCGGGGTATGAACACTGAAGCTTTCTTT. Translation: CASIRGMNTEAFF.

The CDR3 region has the DNA TGTGCCAGCAGCTTGGGGACAGGGAGCACAGATACGCAGTATTTT. Its protein product is CASSLGTGSTDTQYF. This chain connects TRBV7-2 to TRBJ2-3, with 9 bases fitting TRBD1. Trimming took 3 bases from V and 0 from J; bases not matched to a gene: 1. CDR3 length equals 15 residues. Germline loops: CDR1 SGHTA, CDR2 FQGNSA.

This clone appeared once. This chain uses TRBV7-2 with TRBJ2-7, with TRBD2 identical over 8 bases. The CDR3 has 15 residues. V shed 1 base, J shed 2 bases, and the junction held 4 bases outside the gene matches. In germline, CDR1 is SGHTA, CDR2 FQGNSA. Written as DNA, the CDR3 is TGTGCCAGCAGCTTAGGAACTAGCGGAACCTACGAGCAGTACTTC. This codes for CASSLGTSGTYEQYF.

CDR3 sequence reads: CASSGSLRLATSTDTQYF. DNA for the CDR3: TGTGCCAGCAGTGGCTCCTTACGACTAGCAACTAGCACAGATACGCAGTATTTT. The chain links TRBV6-1 to TRBJ2-3, with 7 positions matching TRBD2. From germline, CDR1 is MNHNS and CDR2 SASEGT. CDR3 length: 18 residues. V trimming: 4 bases; J trimming: 0 bases; junction bases outside the gene matches: 13.

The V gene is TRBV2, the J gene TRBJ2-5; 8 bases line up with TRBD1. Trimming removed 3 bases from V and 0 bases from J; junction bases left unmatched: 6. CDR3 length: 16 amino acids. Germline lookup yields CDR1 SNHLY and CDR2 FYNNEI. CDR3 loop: CASSDTDRAYQETQYF. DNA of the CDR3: TGTGCCAGCAGTGATACGGACAGGGCGTACCAAGAGACCCAGTACTTC.

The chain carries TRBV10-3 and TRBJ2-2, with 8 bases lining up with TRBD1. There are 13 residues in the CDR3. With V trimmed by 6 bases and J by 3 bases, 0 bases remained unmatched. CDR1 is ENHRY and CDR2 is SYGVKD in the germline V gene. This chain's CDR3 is CAIRTGDTGELFF. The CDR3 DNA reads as TGTGCCATCAGGACAGGGGACACCGGGGAGCTGTTTTTT.

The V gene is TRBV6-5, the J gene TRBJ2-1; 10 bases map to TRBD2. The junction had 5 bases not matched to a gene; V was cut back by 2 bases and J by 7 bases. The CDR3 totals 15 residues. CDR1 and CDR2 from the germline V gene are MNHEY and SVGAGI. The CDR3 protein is CASSYQLAGLNEQFF. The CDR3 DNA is TGTGCCAGCAGTTACCAACTAGCGGGGCTTAATGAGCAGTTCTTC.

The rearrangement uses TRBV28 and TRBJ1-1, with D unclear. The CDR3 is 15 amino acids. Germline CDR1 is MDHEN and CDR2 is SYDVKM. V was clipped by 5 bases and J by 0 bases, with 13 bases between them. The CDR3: CASSPPSVMNTEAFF. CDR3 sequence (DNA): TGTGCCAGCAGTCCCCCCTCGGTGATGAACACTGAAGCTTTCTTT.

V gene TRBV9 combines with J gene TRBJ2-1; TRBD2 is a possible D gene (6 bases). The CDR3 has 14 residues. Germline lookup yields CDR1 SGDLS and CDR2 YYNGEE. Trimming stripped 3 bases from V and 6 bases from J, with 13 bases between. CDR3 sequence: CASSGGGKVNEQFF. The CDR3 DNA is TGTGCCAGCAGCGGGGGCGGGAAGGTCAATGAGCAGTTCTTC.

The CDR3 region is CASSLGPDSSYGYTF. In DNA, the CDR3 is TGTGCCAGCAGCTTAGGGCCGGACAGTAGCTATGGCTACACCTTC. The rearrangement joins TRBV7-9 to TRBJ1-2, with D possibly being TRBD1 (6 bases). Germline assignment: CDR1 SEHNR and CDR2 FQNEAQ (reference sequence). The CDR3 is made up of 15 amino acids. Between the trimmed V and J ends, which lost 1 base and 4 bases, there was a span of 13 bases.

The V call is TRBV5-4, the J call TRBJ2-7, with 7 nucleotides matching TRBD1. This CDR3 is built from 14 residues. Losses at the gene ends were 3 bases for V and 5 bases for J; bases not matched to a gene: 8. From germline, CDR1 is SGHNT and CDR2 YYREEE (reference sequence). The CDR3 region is CASSWDRFVDEQYF. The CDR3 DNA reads TGTGCCAGCAGCTGGGACAGATTCGTGGACGAGCAGTACTTC.

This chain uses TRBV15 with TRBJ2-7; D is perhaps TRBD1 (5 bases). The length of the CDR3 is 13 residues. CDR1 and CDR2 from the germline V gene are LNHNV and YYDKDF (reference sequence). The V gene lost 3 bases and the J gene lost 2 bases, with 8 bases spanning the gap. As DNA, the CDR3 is TGTGCCACCAGCAGGGGGCCGGCCTACGAGCAGTACTTC. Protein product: CATSRGPAYEQYF.

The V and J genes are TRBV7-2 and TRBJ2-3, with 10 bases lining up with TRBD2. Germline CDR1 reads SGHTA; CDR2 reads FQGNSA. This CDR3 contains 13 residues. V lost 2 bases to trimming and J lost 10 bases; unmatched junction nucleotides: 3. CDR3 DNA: TGTGCCAGCAGCTTATCTAGCGGGAGTGCGCAGTATTTT. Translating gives CASSLSSGSAQYF.

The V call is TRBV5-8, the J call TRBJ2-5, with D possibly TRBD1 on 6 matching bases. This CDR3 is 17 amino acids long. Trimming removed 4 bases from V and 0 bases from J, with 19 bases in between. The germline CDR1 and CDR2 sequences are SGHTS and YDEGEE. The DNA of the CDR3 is TGTGCCAGCAGCGGTGGGGTCAGGGGTCTGTACCAAGAGACCCAGTACTTC. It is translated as CASSGGVRGLYQETQYF.

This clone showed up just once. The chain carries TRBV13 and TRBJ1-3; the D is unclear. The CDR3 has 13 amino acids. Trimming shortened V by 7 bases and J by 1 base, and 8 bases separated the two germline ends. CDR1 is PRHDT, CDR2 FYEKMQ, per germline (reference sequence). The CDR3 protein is CASTWLSGNTIYF. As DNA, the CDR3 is TGTGCCAGCACGTGGCTTTCTGGAAACACCATATATTTT.

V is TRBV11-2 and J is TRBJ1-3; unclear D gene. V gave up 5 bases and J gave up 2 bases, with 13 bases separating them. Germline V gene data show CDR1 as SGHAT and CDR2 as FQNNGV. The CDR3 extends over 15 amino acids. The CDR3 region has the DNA TGTGCCAGCAGCCTCGGGGTGGGTGCTGGAAACACCATATATTTT. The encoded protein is CASSLGVGAGNTIYF.

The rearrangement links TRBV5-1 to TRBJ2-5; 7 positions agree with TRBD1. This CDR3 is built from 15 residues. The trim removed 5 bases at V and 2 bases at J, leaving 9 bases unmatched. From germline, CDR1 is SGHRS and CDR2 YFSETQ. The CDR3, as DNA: TGCGCCAGCAGAACTTTGGGACAGCGGCAAGAGACCCAGTACTTC. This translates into CASRTLGQRQETQYF. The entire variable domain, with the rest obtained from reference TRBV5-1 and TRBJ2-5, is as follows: KAGVTQTPRYLIKTRGQQVTLSCSPISGHRSVSWYQQTPGQGLQFLFEYFSETQRNKGNFPGRFSGRQFSNSRSEMNVSTLELGDSALYLCASRTLGQRQETQYFGPGTRLLVL.

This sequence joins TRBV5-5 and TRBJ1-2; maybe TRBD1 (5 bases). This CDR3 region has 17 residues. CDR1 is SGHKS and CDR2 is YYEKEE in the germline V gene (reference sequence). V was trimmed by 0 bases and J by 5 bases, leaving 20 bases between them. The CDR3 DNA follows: TGTGCCAGCAGCTTGGATCTGAGGACCGCGGGGGGGTATGGCTACACCTTC. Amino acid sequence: CASSLDLRTAGGYGYTF.

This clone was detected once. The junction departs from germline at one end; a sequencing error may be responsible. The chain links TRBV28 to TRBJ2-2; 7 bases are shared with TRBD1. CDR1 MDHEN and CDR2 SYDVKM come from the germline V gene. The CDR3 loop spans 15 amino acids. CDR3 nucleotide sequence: TGTGCCAGCACCCTAATAGGGGGCCCCACCGAGGAGCTGTTTTTT. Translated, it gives CASTLIGGPTEELFF.

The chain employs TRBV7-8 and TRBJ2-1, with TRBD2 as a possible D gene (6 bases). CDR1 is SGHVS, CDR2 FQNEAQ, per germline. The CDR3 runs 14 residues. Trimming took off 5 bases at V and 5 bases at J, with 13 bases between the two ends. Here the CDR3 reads CASSPGLKNNEQFF. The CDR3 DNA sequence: TGTGCCAGCAGCCCGGGACTCAAAAACAATGAGCAGTTCTTC.

This CDR3 is CASRTSGSGETQYF. As DNA, the CDR3 is TGTGCCAGCAGGACTAGCGGGAGTGGAGAGACCCAGTACTTC. V and J are TRBV6-5 and TRBJ2-5, with TRBD2 matching 12 bases. Germline V lookup: CDR1 MNHEY, CDR2 SVGAGI. Trimming cost V 6 bases and J 4 bases; bases outside gene matches: 3. This CDR3 contains 14 residues.

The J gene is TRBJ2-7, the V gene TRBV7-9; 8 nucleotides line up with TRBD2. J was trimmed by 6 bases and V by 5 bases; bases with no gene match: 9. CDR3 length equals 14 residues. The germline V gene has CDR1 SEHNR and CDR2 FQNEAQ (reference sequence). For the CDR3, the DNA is TGTGCCAGCAGCCTCTCGAGCGGGAGTGGCGAGCAGTACTTC. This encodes CASSLSSGSGEQYF.

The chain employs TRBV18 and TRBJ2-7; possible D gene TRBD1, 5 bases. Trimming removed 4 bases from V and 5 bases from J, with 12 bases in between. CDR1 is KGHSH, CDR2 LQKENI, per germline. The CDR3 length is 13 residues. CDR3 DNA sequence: TGTGCCAGCTCACGGGCAGGGCGCAACGAGCAGTACTTC. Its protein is CASSRAGRNEQYF.